Detailed here is one T cell receptor (beta chain). Trimming removed 3 bases from V and 6 bases from J; junction bases left unmatched: 8. The germline V gene has CDR1 MNHEY and CDR2 SMNVEV (reference sequence). CDR3 size: 14 residues. These data come from a study of blood T cell repertoires in COVID-19. Assay used: immunoSEQ multiplex PCR; TCRdb lists only in-frame clones, some missing. Of approximately 210,000 clones detected, around 84% appear once; the ten largest clones hold about 20%. The origin of this receptor is a man aged 30 to 39 with active or convalescent COVID-19. The rearrangement joins TRBV27 to TRBJ2-7; 7 bases map to TRBD1. Sequenced sample: peripheral blood. CDR3 sequence reads: CASSLVQGMFEQYF. CDR3 bases: TGTGCCAGCAGTTTGGTACAGGGGATGTTCGAGCAGTACTTC.